This T cell receptor (beta chain) was captured in a study of CD4 T cells in relation to SARS-CoV-2 and coronaviruses. The overall study: PBMCs were cultured with antigen for less than twelve days before TCR beta sequencing.

Survey-level TCR-beta sequencing used DNA from CEF-cultured naive and memory CD4+ T cells. The table came from immunoSEQ multiplex PCR; TCRdb's copy has only in-frame clones and leaves some out. The table shows about 36,000 clones, with about four fifths occurring only once. Naive or memory CD4+ cells were cultured 1:1 with T cell-depleted PBMCs plus CEF. Trimming removed 4 bases at V and 0 bases at J, with 15 bases between. The CDR3 is made up of 16 amino acids. The germline V gene encodes CDR1 SGDLS and CDR2 YYNGEE. This clone showed up just once. Its cognate antigen is unknown. The V call is TRBV9, the J call TRBJ2-3; tentatively, D is TRBD2 (6 bases). The sample comprised naive CD4+ T cells from PBMCs, cultured in vitro. Indicated subset: naive CD4+ T cells isolated by negative enrichment. The receptor comes from an adult with COVID-19. In DNA, the CDR3 is TGTGCCAGCAGCAGTATAGCGGAGCGGAGCACAGATACGCAGTATTTT. It codes for CASSSIAERSTDTQYF.